These 19 T cell receptor beta chains were sequenced from one sample in a study of liver allograft versus peripheral blood T cells. Across the whole study: Recipients' peripheral blood T cell receptor repertoires were compared with those in transplanted livers.

TCRdb re-derived calls from the reads in MiXCR, one entry per CDR3 protein. Of 7,500 to 8,500 distinct CDR3 sequences listed, 17% are singletons. These TCRs come from a human patient who had a liver transplant. Some of these T cells may belong to the graft donor.

This clonotype qualifies as medium-sized (0.01 to 0.1%). This sequence joins TRBV6-1 and TRBJ1-5, with unresolved D. V was clipped by 8 bases and J by 5 bases, with 7 bases between them. The germline V gene has CDR1 MNHNS and CDR2 SASEGT. The CDR3 runs to 11 residues. The CDR3 DNA follows: TGTGCCAGCCGAGCTGATCAGCCCCAGCATTTT. The encoded protein is CASRADQPQHF.

Relative to its sample, this clonotype is medium-sized. The chain recombines TRBV19 with TRBJ1-2; 7 bases fit TRBD1. The germline V gene has CDR1 LNHDA and CDR2 SQIVND (reference sequence). V lost 4 bases to trimming and J lost 4 bases; unmatched junction nucleotides: 3. The CDR3 has 13 residues. For the CDR3, the DNA is TGTGCCAGTAGTACCGACAGGGTCTATGGCTACACCTTC. Its protein product is CASSTDRVYGYTF.

The V call is TRBV28, the J call TRBJ1-2; D might be TRBD1 (5 bases). CDR1 and CDR2 (germline): MDHEN, SYDVKM. This CDR3 is built from 14 residues. V lost 3 bases to trimming and J lost 6 bases, with 14 bases between them. In nucleotides, the CDR3 is TGTGCCAGCAGTTTCGAGAGGGGACGAGATGGCTACACCTTC. Its protein is CASSFERGRDGYTF.

As DNA, the CDR3 is TGCAGTGCTAGAGAAGGAGATAGCAATCAGCCCCAGCATTTT. Translation: CSAREGDSNQPQHF. The chain recombines TRBV20-1 with TRBJ1-5, with unresolved D. Germline V CDR1 and CDR2: DFQATT, SNEGSKA (reference sequence). V shed 0 bases and J shed 0 bases, with 6 bases lying between them. The length of the CDR3 is 14 residues.

This clonotype showed up just a few times. The V call is TRBV7-9, the J call TRBJ2-7, with D tentatively TRBD1 or TRBD2 (5 bases each). The V and J ends lost 4 bases and 0 bases respectively, with 13 bases between them. This CDR3 contains 15 residues. CDR1 is SEHNR and CDR2 is FQNEAQ in the germline V gene (reference sequence). The CDR3 here is CASSSKGSYSYEQYF. The DNA of the CDR3 is TGTGCCAGCAGCTCAAAGGGGAGCTACTCCTACGAGCAGTACTTC. Variable domain in full (rest from reference TRBV7-9 and TRBJ2-7): DTGVSQNPRHKITKRGQNVTFRCDPISEHNRLYWYRQTLGQGPEFLTYFQNEAQLEKSRLLSDRFSAERPKGSFSTLEIQRTEQGDSAMYLCASSSKGSYSYEQYFGPGTRLTVT.

This rearrangement joins TRBV20-1 to TRBJ2-1; the match to TRBD2 covers 9 bases. Germline CDR1 reads DFQATT; CDR2 reads SNEGSKA (reference sequence). Trimming at V came to 0 bases and at J to 9 bases, leaving 12 bases not matched to a gene. The CDR3 has 16 residues. CDR3 sequence (DNA): TGCAGTGCTAGAGATCTCGGGGCGGGGGGGCCTGTTGAGCAGTTCTTC. This codes for CSARDLGAGGPVEQFF.

This clonotype was counted ten times or more. The chain recombines TRBV6-1 with TRBJ2-3; D not resolved. CDR1 is MNHNS and CDR2 is SASEGT in the germline V gene. This CDR3 has 13 amino acids. Trimming removed 7 bases at V and 2 bases at J, with 10 bases between. CDR3: CASNGWDTDTQYF. CDR3 sequence (DNA): TGTGCCAGCAACGGATGGGACACAGATACGCAGTATTTT.

The chain links TRBV20-1 to TRBJ1-2; TRBD1 is a possible D gene (6 bases). V lost 1 base to trimming and J lost 5 bases, with 8 bases between them. Germline V gives CDR1 DFQATT, CDR2 SNEGSKA (reference sequence). The CDR3 length is 12 residues. The CDR3, as DNA: TGCAGTGCTAGAGGCCAGGGGTATGGCTACACCTTC. This gives the protein CSARGQGYGYTF.

This clonotype was observed at least ten times. This chain joins TRBV19 and TRBJ2-4; D not resolved. The CDR3 sequence is 15 residues long. The V and J ends lost 6 bases and 0 bases respectively, with 12 bases between them. Germline V gives CDR1 LNHDA, CDR2 SQIVND (reference sequence). CDR3: CASSTSRVAKNIQYF. CDR3 DNA: TGTGCCAGTAGCACCTCCCGGGTAGCCAAAAACATTCAGTACTTC.

This clonotype occurred once. A read error may be the cause here, since a much bigger clone is one base away. The chain carries TRBV6-2 or TRBV6-3 and TRBJ1-2; D not resolved. The CDR3 runs to 11 residues. In germline, CDR1 is MNHEY, CDR2 SVGEGT. CDR3 bases: TGTGCCAGCAGTTACCGGCTTGGCAACACCTTC. Protein product: CASSYRLGNTF.

This clonotype is categorized as medium-sized (0.01 to 0.1%). V is TRBV29-1 and J is TRBJ2-1, with 7 bases fitting TRBD2. Germline V gene lookup returns CDR1 SQVTM and CDR2 ANQGSEA. This CDR3 contains 16 residues. The V and J ends lost 3 bases and 0 bases, in that order; junction bases with no gene match: 8. The CDR3 DNA sequence: TGCAGCGTTGAGAGGGGAAGCGGGGACTCCTACAATGAGCAGTTCTTC. As protein: CSVERGSGDSYNEQFF.

This clonotype came up once. This sequence joins TRBV5-1 and TRBJ1-5, with unresolved D. The length of the CDR3 is 13 residues. The germline V and J ends were trimmed by 0 bases and 3 bases, with 4 bases remaining between them. Per the germline V gene, CDR1 is SGHRS and CDR2 is YFSETQ. CDR3 bases: TGCGCCAGCAGCTTGGACCCCAATCAGCCCCAGCATTTT. Its protein is CASSLDPNQPQHF.

The chain is built from TRBV9 and TRBJ1-1, with D maybe TRBD1 (5 bases). Germline V gene data show CDR1 as SGDLS and CDR2 as YYNGEE. This CDR3 is built from 14 residues. V was cut by 4 bases and J by 6 bases, with 16 bases left in between. The CDR3 DNA sequence: TGTGCCAGCAGCCTACTGTCCTGGGGCTCTGAAGCTTTCTTT. Its protein is CASSLLSWGSEAFF.

This clonotype appeared once. CDR3 nucleotide sequence: TGTGCCAGCAGCTTAGCTATGGCTAGCGGGGGGGATGAGCAGTTCTTC. Amino acid sequence: CASSLAMASGGDEQFF. This sequence joins TRBV7-2 and TRBJ2-1; 12 nucleotides align to TRBD2. Germline V gene sequence: CDR1 SGHTA, CDR2 FQGNSA. The CDR3 extends over 16 amino acids. The J segment lost 8 bases and the V segment lost 0 bases, leaving 5 bases of the junction unmatched. The full variable domain, its missing parts supplied by reference TRBV7-2 and TRBJ2-1, is GAGVSQSPSNKVTEKGKDVELRCDPISGHTALYWYRQSLGQGLEFLIYFQGNSAPDKSGLPSDRFSAERTGGSVSTLTIQRTQQEDSAVYLCASSLAMASGGDEQFFGPGTRLTVL.

Worth noting for this clonotype: A much larger clone sits a single nucleotide away, making a read error possible. The genes are TRBV6-6 and TRBJ1-5, with D uncertain. Per the germline V gene, CDR1 is MNHNY and CDR2 is SVGAGI (reference sequence). V lost 6 bases to trimming and J lost 2 bases, with 8 bases between them. This CDR3 contains 13 residues. CDR3 DNA: TGTGCCAGCAGCTCTCCGTGCAATCAGCCCCAGCATTTT. It yields the protein CASSSPCNQPQHF.

This clonotype is classed as medium-sized. The chain uses TRBV29-1 and TRBJ2-7, with D unclear. This CDR3 region has 12 residues. V was trimmed by 1 base and J by 0 bases, leaving 4 bases between them. Germline lookup yields CDR1 SQVTM and CDR2 ANQGSEA. The CDR3 loop is CSVEGDSYEQYF. CDR3 bases: TGCAGCGTTGAAGGGGACTCCTACGAGCAGTACTTC.

This clonotype came up a few times. DNA for the CDR3: TGTGCCAGCCGTGACAGGGGGCAGGAAAGGACAGATACGCAGTATTTT. Encoded protein: CASRDRGQERTDTQYF. The chain carries TRBV6-6 and TRBJ2-3, with TRBD1 identical over 10 bases. The CDR3 has 16 residues. The germline CDR1 and CDR2 sequences are MNHNY and SVGAGI (reference sequence). V was pared by 8 bases and J by 3 bases, with 11 bases of the junction left unmatched.

The V gene is TRBV6-5, the J gene TRBJ2-7; a possible D gene is TRBD2 (6 bases). The CDR3 sequence is 15 residues long. Trimming pared 6 bases from V and 3 bases from J, leaving 18 bases between. Germline CDR1 MNHEY, CDR2 SVGAGI. The CDR3 loop is CASRRYPGLIYEQYF. In DNA, the CDR3 is TGTGCCAGCAGAAGATACCCGGGACTCATCTACGAGCAGTACTTC.

At least ten counts were recorded for this clonotype. The V gene is TRBV20-1, the J gene TRBJ1-5, with 9 bases fitting TRBD1. V lost 5 bases to trimming and J lost 5 bases; unmatched junction nucleotides: 4. From germline, CDR1 is DFQATT and CDR2 SNEGSKA (reference sequence). The CDR3 is 13 amino acids. The CDR3: CSAADRGDQPQHF. The DNA for the CDR3 is TGCAGTGCTGCCGACAGGGGGGATCAGCCCCAGCATTTT.